This T cell receptor beta chain was identified during a study of blood T cell repertoires in COVID-19. Study as a whole: From the United States, Italy and Spain came samples of acute and convalescent COVID-19.

This clone came up a few times. The germline CDR1 and CDR2 sequences are LGHNA and YSLEER. The CDR3 sequence is 15 residues long. V lost 0 bases, J lost 3 bases, and 4 bases stayed unmatched. Original processing methods: Amplification from reference gene primers served as the basis for estimated nucleated cell counts. The table came from immunoSEQ multiplex PCR; TCRdb's copy has only in-frame clones and leaves some out. The DNA gave D and trimming, while V, J and clone size come from that table. The data contain approximately 250,000 clones, about nine tenths of them singletons. Participants came from about two dozen US areas, aged about 18 to 95 years. Researchers sorted participants into cohorts using their self-reported clinical history.

This TCR was recovered from a woman in her 30s with acute COVID-19. The V call is TRBV4-3, the J call TRBJ2-7; 8 bases fit TRBD1. The source material was PBMCs or T cells enriched from blood (not recorded which). As DNA, the CDR3 is TGCGCCAGCAGCCAAGATTGGACAGGGCGCTACGAGCAGTACTTC. Protein product: CASSQDWTGRYEQYF.